A single sample gave rise to the 13 T cell receptor beta chains below, sequenced in a study of PD-1 blockade in mismatch repair-deficient tumors. Method: immunoSEQ multiplex PCR; TCRdb's copy keeps in-frame clones and lacks some. The sample has under 25,000 clones, approximately 85% seen once. The source was peripheral blood, collected 2 weeks after starting pembrolizumab. The receptors shown here come from an adult with mismatch repair-deficient cancer.

CDR3 DNA: TGTGCCAGCAGCGGCCGGACCAGCACAGATACGCAGTATTTT. Translation gives CASSGRTSTDTQYF. The chain carries TRBV9 and TRBJ2-3; D is undetermined. The CDR3 contains 14 residues. V was cut by 3 bases and J by 0 bases, with 8 bases left in between. The germline V gene encodes CDR1 SGDLS and CDR2 YYNGEE.

The count of this clone is one. The chain recombines TRBV11-3 with TRBJ2-2; 7 bases map to TRBD1. Per the germline V gene, CDR1 is SGHNT and CDR2 is YENEEA. This CDR3 is 13 amino acids long. V shed 6 bases, J shed 6 bases, and the junction held 4 bases outside the gene matches. CDR3 amino acids: CASRGQFPGELFF. The CDR3 nucleotides are TGTGCCAGCAGGGGACAGTTTCCCGGGGAGCTGTTTTTT.

This clone was recorded once. The rearrangement links TRBV6-1 to TRBJ2-1; TRBD1 matches at 8 bases. There are 13 residues in the CDR3. V trimming: 4 bases; J trimming: 6 bases; junction bases outside the gene matches: 2. From germline, CDR1 is MNHNS and CDR2 SASEGT. The CDR3 DNA reads as TGTGCCAGCAGTGGGACAGGGTCCAATGAGCAGTTCTTC. Encoded protein: CASSGTGSNEQFF.

The CDR3 bases are TGTGCCAGCAGCCAACAGACCCGGAACACTGAAGCTTTCTTT. Amino acid sequence: CASSQQTRNTEAFF. This chain joins TRBV14 and TRBJ1-1; D not resolved. V lost 2 bases and J 1 base, leaving 8 bases between the germline ends. The CDR3 has 14 residues. The germline CDR1 and CDR2 sequences are SGHDN and FVKESK.

The chain recombines TRBV9 with TRBJ1-2; D may be TRBD1 (5 bases). Germline values: CDR1 SGDLS, CDR2 YYNGEE. V was trimmed by 3 bases and J by 5 bases, leaving 17 bases between them. The CDR3 has 15 amino acids. DNA of the CDR3: TGTGCCAGCAGCGCTACAGGAGCTCGGGGATATGGCTACACCTTC. The encoded protein is CASSATGARGYGYTF.

A few counts support this clone. This chain joins TRBV5-6 and TRBJ2-7; the D gene is possibly TRBD1 (6 bases). Germline-derived CDR1 and CDR2 are SGHDT and YYEEEE. Trimming took off 4 bases at V and 5 bases at J, with 16 bases between the two ends. The CDR3 is 14 amino acids. CDR3 in DNA: TGTGCCAGCAGCCCGAAAGGGACATGGAACGAGCAGTACTTC. It encodes CASSPKGTWNEQYF.

The V and J genes are TRBV11-1 and TRBJ1-1; D uncertain. Germline lookup yields CDR1 SGHAT and CDR2 FQDESV (reference sequence). The V end was cut by 5 bases, the J end by 5 bases, with 12 bases between. This CDR3 spans 13 amino acids. CDR3 DNA sequence: TGTGCCAGCAGCCATCCAGGTGGTACTGAAGCTTTCTTT. It yields the protein CASSHPGGTEAFF.

V and J are TRBV19 and TRBJ2-7; the D call may be TRBD1 or TRBD2 (6 bases each). Germline-derived CDR1 and CDR2 are LNHDA and SQIVND (reference sequence). V lost 5 bases, J lost 3 bases, and 11 bases lay in between. This CDR3 is built from 13 residues. Written as DNA, the CDR3 is TGTGCCAGTAGTGTAGGGGGGAACTACGAGCAGTACTTC. The encoded protein is CASSVGGNYEQYF.

The rearrangement uses TRBV6-1 and TRBJ2-6; D not certain. CDR3 length: 13 amino acids. V lost 7 bases, J lost 0 bases, and 4 bases lay in between. The germline gives CDR1 MNHNS, CDR2 SASEGT. As DNA, the CDR3 is TGTGCCAGCAAGACCTCTGGGGCCAACGTCCTGACTTTC. This translates into CASKTSGANVLTF.

The V gene is TRBV7-9, the J gene TRBJ2-5, with D perhaps matching TRBD1 (5 bases). CDR1 and CDR2 (germline): SEHNR, FQNEAQ (reference sequence). V gave up 7 bases and J gave up 2 bases, with 17 bases separating them. The CDR3 contains 15 residues. CDR3 region: CASTKTVSPQETQYF. The CDR3, as DNA: TGTGCCAGCACCAAGACAGTTTCCCCGCAAGAGACCCAGTACTTC.

The chain carries TRBV5-8 and TRBJ2-7; a possible D gene is TRBD1 (6 bases). Trimming stripped 4 bases from V and 0 bases from J, with 23 bases between. The CDR3 loop spans 18 amino acids. The germline V gene encodes CDR1 SGHTS and CDR2 YDEGEE. This CDR3 is CASSNGPLQGTFSYEQYF. The CDR3 region has the DNA TGTGCCAGCAGCAATGGACCCCTACAGGGAACTTTCTCCTACGAGCAGTACTTC.

The gene calls are TRBV6-1 and TRBJ1-5; tentative D call: TRBD1 (5 bases). Germline CDR1 reads MNHNS; CDR2 reads SASEGT. Trimming removed 8 bases from V and 9 bases from J, with 20 bases in between. This CDR3 has 14 residues. CDR3: CASVETADLMPQHF. DNA of the CDR3: TGTGCCAGCGTAGAGACAGCGGACCTTATGCCCCAGCATTTT.

This rearrangement joins TRBV5-4 to TRBJ2-7; 8 bases fit TRBD1. This CDR3 has 13 amino acids. Germline V gives CDR1 SGHNT, CDR2 YYREEE (reference sequence). V dropped 3 bases and J dropped 5; count of bases not matched to a gene: 4. The CDR3 here is CASSYQGADEQYF. CDR3 coding DNA: TGTGCCAGCAGCTATCAGGGGGCGGACGAGCAGTACTTC.